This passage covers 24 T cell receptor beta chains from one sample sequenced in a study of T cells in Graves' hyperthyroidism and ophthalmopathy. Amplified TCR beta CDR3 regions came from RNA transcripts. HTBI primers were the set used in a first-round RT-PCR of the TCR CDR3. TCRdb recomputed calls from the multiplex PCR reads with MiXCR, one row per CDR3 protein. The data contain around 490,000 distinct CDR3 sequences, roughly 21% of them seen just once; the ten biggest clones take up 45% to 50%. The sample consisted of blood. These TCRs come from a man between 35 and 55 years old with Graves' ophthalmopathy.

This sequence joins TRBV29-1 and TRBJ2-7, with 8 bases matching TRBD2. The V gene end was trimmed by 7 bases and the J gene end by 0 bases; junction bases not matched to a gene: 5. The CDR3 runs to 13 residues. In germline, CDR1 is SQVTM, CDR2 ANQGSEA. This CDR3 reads CSATGGSSYEQYF. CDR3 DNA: TGCAGCGCGACGGGGGGGAGCTCCTACGAGCAGTACTTC.

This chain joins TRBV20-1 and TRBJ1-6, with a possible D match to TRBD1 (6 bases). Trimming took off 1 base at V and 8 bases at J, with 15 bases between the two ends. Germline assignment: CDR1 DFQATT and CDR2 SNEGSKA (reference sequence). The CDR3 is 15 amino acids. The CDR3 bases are TGCAGTGCTAGAGCCTCCATGGGGGCGGATTCACCCCTCCACTTT. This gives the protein CSARASMGADSPLHF.

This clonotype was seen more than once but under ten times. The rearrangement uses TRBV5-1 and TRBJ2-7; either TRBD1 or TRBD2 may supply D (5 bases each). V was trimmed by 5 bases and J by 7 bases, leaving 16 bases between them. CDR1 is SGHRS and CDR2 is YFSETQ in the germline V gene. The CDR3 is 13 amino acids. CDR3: CASSPDGDLEQYF. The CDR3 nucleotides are TGCGCCAGCAGTCCTGACGGGGACCTGGAGCAGTACTTC.

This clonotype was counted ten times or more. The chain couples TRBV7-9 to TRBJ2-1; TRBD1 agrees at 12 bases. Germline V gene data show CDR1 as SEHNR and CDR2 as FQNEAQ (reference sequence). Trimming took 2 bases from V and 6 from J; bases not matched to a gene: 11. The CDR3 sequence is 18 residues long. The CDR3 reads CASSLMGDRGLSINEQFF. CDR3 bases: TGTGCCAGCAGCTTAATGGGGGACAGGGGGCTCTCAATCAATGAGCAGTTCTTC. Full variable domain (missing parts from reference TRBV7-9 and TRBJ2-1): DTGVSQNPRHKITKRGQNVTFRCDPISEHNRLYWYRQTLGQGPEFLTYFQNEAQLEKSRLLSDRFSAERPKGSFSTLEIQRTEQGDSAMYLCASSLMGDRGLSINEQFFGPGTRLTVL.

CDR3 loop: CAWSVLPHSGNTIYF. CDR3 nucleotide sequence: TGTGCCTGGAGTGTACTTCCGCACTCTGGAAACACCATATATTTT. This chain joins TRBV30 and TRBJ1-3; D is uncertain. CDR3 length equals 15 residues. The V and J ends lost 0 bases and 0 bases respectively, with 9 bases between them. Germline lookup yields CDR1 GTSNPN and CDR2 SVGIG (reference sequence).

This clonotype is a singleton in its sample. CDR3 nucleotides: TGTGCCAGCGCGGGACGGAGCTCCTACGAGCAGTACTTC. This codes for CASAGRSSYEQYF. The chain is built from TRBV2 and TRBJ2-7; tentatively, D is TRBD2 (6 bases). V shed 8 bases and J shed 0 bases, with 11 bases lying between them. From germline, CDR1 is SNHLY and CDR2 FYNNEI. This CDR3 is built from 13 residues.

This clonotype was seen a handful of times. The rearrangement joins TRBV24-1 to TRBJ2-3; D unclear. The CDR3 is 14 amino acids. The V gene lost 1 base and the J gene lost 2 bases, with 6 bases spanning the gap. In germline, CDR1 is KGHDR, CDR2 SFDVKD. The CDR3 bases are TGTGCCACCAGTGATTTAGGCATCACAGATACGCAGTATTTT. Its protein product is CATSDLGITDTQYF.

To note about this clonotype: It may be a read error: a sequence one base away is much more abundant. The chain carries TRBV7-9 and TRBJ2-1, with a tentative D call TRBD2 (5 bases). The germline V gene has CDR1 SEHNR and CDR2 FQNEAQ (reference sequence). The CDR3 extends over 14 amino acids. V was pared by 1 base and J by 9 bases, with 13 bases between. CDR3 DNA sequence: TGTGCCAGCAGCTTAGTGTCTAGCAGGAGTGAGCAGTTCTTC. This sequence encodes CASSLVSSRSEQFF.

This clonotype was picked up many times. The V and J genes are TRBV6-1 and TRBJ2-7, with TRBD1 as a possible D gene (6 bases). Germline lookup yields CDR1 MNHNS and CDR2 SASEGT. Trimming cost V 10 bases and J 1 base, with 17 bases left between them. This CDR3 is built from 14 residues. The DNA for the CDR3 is TGTGCCACCTTGGACAGACTTTCTTCCTACGAGCAGTACTTC. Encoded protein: CATLDRLSSYEQYF.

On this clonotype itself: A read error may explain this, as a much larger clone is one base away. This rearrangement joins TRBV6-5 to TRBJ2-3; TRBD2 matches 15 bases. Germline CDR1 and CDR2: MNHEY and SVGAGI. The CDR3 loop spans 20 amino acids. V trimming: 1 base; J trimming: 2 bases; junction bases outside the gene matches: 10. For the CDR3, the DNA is TGTGCCAGCAGTTACTTGGTGGGACTAGCGGGAGGTAGAGCCACAGATACGCAGTATTTT. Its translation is CASSYLVGLAGGRATDTQYF.

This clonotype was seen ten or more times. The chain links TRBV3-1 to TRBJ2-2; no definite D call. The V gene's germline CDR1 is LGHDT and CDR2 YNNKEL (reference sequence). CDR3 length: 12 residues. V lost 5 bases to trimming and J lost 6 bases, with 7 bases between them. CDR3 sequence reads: CASSVAAGELFF. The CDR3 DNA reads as TGTGCCAGCAGCGTAGCCGCCGGGGAGCTGTTTTTT.

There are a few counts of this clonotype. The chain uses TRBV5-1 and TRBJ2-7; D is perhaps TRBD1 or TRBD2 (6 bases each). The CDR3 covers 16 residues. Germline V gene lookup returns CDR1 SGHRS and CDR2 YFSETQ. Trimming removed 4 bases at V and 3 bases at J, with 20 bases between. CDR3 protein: CASSRTGGVGGYEQYF. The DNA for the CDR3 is TGCGCCAGCAGCCGCACCGGAGGGGTAGGGGGCTACGAGCAGTACTTC.

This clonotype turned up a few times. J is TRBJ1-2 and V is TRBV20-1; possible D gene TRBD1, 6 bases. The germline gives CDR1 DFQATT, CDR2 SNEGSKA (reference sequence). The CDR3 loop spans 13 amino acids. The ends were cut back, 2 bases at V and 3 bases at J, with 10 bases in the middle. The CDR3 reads CSARRGGDYGYTF. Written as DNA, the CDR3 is TGCAGTGCTAGAAGGGGGGGGGACTATGGCTACACCTTC.

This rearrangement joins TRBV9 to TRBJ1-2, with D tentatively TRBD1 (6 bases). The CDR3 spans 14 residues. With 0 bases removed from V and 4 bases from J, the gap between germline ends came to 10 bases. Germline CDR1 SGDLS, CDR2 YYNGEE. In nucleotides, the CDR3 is TGTGCCAGCAGCGTAGCGGACAGCTTCTATGGCTACACCTTC. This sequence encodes CASSVADSFYGYTF.

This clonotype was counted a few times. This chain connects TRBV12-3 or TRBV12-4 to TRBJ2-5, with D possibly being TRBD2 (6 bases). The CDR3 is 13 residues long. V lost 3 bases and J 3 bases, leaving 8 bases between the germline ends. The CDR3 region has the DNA TGTGCCAGCAGTTTTTGGGGGGAAGAGACCCAGTACTTC. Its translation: CASSFWGEETQYF.

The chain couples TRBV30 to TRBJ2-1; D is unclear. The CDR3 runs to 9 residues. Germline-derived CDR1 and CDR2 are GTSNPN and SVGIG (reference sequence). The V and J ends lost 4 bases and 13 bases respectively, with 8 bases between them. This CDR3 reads CAWTAPQFF. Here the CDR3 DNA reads TGTGCCTGGACGGCCCCTCAGTTCTTC.

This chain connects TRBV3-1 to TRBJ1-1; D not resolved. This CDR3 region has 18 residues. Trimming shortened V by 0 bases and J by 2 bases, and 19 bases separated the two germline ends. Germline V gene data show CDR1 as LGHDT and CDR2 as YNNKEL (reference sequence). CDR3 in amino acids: CASSQDSAANLPNTEAFF. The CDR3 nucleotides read TGTGCCAGCAGCCAAGATAGTGCCGCCAACCTTCCTAACACTGAAGCTTTCTTT.

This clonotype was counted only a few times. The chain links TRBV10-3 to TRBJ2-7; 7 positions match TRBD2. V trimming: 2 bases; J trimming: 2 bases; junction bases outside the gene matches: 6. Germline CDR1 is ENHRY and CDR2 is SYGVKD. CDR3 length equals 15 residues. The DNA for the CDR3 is TGTGCCATCAGTGAGCTGAGCGGGAACGCCTACGAGCAGTACTTC. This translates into CAISELSGNAYEQYF.

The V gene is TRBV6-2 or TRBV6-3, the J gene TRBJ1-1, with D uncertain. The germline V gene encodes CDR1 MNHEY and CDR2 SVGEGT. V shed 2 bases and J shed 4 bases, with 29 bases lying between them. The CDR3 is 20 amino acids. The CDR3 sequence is CASSYIYRGRPGHSFTEAFF. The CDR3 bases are TGTGCCAGCAGTTACATATACCGTGGGAGACCGGGTCATTCATTCACTGAAGCTTTCTTT.

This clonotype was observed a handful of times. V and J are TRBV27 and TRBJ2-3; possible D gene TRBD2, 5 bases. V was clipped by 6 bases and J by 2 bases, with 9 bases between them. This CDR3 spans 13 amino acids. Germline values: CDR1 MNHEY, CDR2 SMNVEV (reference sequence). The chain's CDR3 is CASSRRNTDTQYF. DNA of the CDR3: TGTGCCAGCAGCCGGAGGAACACAGATACGCAGTATTTT.

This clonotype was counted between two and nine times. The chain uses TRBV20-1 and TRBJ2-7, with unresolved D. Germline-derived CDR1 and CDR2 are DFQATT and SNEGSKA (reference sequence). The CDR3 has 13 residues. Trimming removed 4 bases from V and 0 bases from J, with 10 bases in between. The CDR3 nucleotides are TGCAGTGCTACAGACCTCTACTCCTACGAGCAGTACTTC. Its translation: CSATDLYSYEQYF.

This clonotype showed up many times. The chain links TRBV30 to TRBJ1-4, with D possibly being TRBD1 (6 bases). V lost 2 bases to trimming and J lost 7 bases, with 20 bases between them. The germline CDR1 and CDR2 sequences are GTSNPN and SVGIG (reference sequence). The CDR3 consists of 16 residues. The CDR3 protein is CAWSTTPGAAGEKLFF. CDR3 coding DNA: TGTGCCTGGAGTACGACTCCAGGGGCCGCAGGTGAAAAACTGTTTTTT.

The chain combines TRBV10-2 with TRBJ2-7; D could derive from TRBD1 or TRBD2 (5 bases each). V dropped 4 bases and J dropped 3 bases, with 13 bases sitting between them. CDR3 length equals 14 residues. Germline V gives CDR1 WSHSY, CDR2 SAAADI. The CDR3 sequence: CASSGDDTHYEQYF. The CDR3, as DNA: TGCGCCAGCAGTGGGGACGACACACACTACGAGCAGTACTTC.

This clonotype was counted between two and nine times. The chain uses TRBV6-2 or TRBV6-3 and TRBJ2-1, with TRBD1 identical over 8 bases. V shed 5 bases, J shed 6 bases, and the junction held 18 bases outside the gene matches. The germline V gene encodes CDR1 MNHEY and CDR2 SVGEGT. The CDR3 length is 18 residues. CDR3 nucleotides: TGTGCCAGCAGTCAAGACGCCTATAGCGTCGGACAGGGCAATGAGCAGTTCTTC. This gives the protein CASSQDAYSVGQGNEQFF.